Below are 9 T cell receptor beta chains sequenced from a single sample in a study of shared clonotypes between healthy human individuals. Naive CD8 cells comprised CD45RO-negative, CCR7-positively selected cells, excluding terminally differentiated effector memory CD45RA+ cells. Produced via immunoSEQ multiplex PCR; TCRdb's table is partial and in-frame only. The repertoire has around 2.1 million clones, about 93% of them found once; the top ten carry around 1.7%. Sequencing was performed on naive CD8+ T cells from PBMCs. The receptors were gathered from a man younger than 35 in good health. Some clones in this sample may be carry-over from other donors' samples.

The chain combines TRBV7-2 with TRBJ2-7; 8 bases line up with TRBD2. With V trimmed by 0 bases and J by 3 bases, 7 bases remained unmatched. The germline gives CDR1 SGHTA, CDR2 FQGNSA. The CDR3 runs 16 residues. The CDR3: CASSLAYGLAGYEQYF. As DNA, the CDR3 is TGTGCCAGCAGCTTAGCGTACGGGCTAGCGGGCTACGAGCAGTACTTC.

This chain uses TRBV5-1 with TRBJ1-2; TRBD1 matches 7 bases. The junction had 14 bases not matched to a gene; V was cut back by 0 bases and J by 6 bases. Per germline, CDR1 SGHRS and CDR2 YFSETQ. The CDR3 sequence is 17 residues long. The CDR3 nucleotides are TGCGCCAGCAGCTTGGCCGGGACAGTAGTTCTGTCGGATGGCTACACCTTC. Its protein product is CASSLAGTVVLSDGYTF.

This clone was seen just once. This rearrangement joins TRBV28 to TRBJ2-6; TRBD1 agrees at 8 bases. The CDR3 length is 13 residues. Germline assignment: CDR1 MDHEN and CDR2 SYDVKM. V was clipped by 4 bases and J by 9 bases; unmatched bases: 2. The CDR3 spells CASSSGQGNVLTF. As DNA, the CDR3 is TGTGCCAGCAGTTCCGGACAGGGCAACGTCCTGACTTTC.

V is TRBV29-1 and J is TRBJ2-1; TRBD2 might be the D (6 bases). The CDR3 consists of 15 residues. Trimming stripped 4 bases from V and 4 bases from J, with 17 bases between. Germline CDR1 is SQVTM and CDR2 is ANQGSEA. The CDR3 DNA reads as TGCAGCGTTGTGGGATCGGGAGAAAGATACAATGAGCAGTTCTTC. Residues: CSVVGSGERYNEQFF.

For this clone: The sample carries other DNA sequences with the same CDR3. This sequence joins TRBV7-9 and TRBJ2-7; D perhaps matches TRBD2 (6 bases). Deletions cut 5 bases from V and 2 bases from J, with 10 bases between. The CDR3 is 13 amino acids. Germline V gene sequence: CDR1 SEHNR, CDR2 FQNEAQ (reference sequence). DNA of the CDR3: TGTGCCAGCAGCGGAGGGTATACCTACGAGCAGTACTTC. Its protein product is CASSGGYTYEQYF.

This rearrangement joins TRBV5-1 to TRBJ2-7; 7 bases agree with TRBD2. V shed 4 bases and J 2 bases; nucleotides not matched to a gene: 9. The CDR3 length is 15 residues. Germline CDR1 is SGHRS and CDR2 is YFSETQ. The CDR3 region has the DNA TGCGCCAGCAGCCCTTATAGCGGGCAAACCTACGAGCAGTACTTC. This encodes CASSPYSGQTYEQYF. Variable domain in full (rest from reference TRBV5-1 and TRBJ2-7): KAGVTQTPRYLIKTRGQQVTLSCSPISGHRSVSWYQQTPGQGLQFLFEYFSETQRNKGNFPGRFSGRQFSNSRSEMNVSTLELGDSALYLCASSPYSGQTYEQYFGPGTRLTVT.

The V gene is TRBV7-9, the J gene TRBJ2-7; D gene ambiguous. The germline CDR1 and CDR2 sequences are SEHNR and FQNEAQ (reference sequence). V was cut by 1 base and J by 3 bases, with 7 bases left in between. The CDR3 covers 13 residues. Here the CDR3 reads CASSLEPGYEQYF. The CDR3 DNA follows: TGTGCCAGCAGCTTAGAACCGGGCTACGAGCAGTACTTC.

V gene TRBV9 combines with J gene TRBJ2-1; TRBD1 matches 7 bases. Germline V CDR1 and CDR2: SGDLS, YYNGEE. The CDR3 consists of 15 residues. Trimming at V came to 1 base and at J to 5 bases, leaving 6 bases not matched to a gene. The CDR3 DNA follows: TGTGCCAGCAGCGTATCAGGGGGTGCCAACAATGAGCAGTTCTTC. It codes for CASSVSGGANNEQFF.

This clone appeared a single time. The DNA of the CDR3 is TGTGCCCTTAGGGACGCTAATCAGCCCCAGCATTTT. This codes for CALRDANQPQHF. The gene calls are TRBV19 and TRBJ1-5; TRBD1 is a possible D gene (5 bases). The CDR3 is 12 amino acids. Trimming stripped 11 bases from V and 4 bases from J, with 12 bases between. Germline V gives CDR1 LNHDA, CDR2 SQIVND (reference sequence).